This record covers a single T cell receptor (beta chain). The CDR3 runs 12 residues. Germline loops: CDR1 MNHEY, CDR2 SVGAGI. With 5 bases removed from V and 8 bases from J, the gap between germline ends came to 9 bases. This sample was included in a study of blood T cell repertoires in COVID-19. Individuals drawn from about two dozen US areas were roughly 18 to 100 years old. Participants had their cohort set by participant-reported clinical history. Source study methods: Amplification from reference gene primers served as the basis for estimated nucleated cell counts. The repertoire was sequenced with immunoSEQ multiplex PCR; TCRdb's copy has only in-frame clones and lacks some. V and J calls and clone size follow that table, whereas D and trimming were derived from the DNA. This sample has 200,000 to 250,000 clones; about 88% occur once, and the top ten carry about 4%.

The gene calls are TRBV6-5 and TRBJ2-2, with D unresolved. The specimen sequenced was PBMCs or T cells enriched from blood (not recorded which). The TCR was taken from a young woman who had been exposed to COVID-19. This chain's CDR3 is CASSPTRGELFF. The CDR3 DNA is TGTGCCAGCAGTCCCACCAGGGGGGAGCTGTTTTTT.